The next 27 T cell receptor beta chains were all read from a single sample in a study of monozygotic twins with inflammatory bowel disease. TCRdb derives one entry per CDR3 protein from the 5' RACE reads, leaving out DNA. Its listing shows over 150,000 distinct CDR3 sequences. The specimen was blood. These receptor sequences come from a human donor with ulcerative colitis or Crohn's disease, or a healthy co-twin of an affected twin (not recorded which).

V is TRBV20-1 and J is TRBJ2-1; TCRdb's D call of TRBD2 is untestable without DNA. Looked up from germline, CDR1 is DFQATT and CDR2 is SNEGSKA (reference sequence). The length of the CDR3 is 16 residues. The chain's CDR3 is CSAVTRAGGKNNEQFF.

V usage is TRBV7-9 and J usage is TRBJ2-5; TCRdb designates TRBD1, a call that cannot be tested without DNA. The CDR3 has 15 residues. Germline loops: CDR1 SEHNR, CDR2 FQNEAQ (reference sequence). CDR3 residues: CASSLNRDRKETQYF. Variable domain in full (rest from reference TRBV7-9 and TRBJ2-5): DTGVSQNPRHKITKRGQNVTFRCDPISEHNRLYWYRQTLGQGPEFLTYFQNEAQLEKSRLLSDRFSAERPKGSFSTLEIQRTEQGDSAMYLCASSLNRDRKETQYFGPGTRLLVL.

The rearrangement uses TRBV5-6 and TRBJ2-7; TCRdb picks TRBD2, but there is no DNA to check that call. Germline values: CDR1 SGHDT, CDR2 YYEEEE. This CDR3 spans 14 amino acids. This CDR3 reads CASTDIPGGGEQYF.

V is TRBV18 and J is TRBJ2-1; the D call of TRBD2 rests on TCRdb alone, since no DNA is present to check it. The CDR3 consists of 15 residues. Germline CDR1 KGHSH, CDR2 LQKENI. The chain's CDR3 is CASSRGRASYNEQFF.

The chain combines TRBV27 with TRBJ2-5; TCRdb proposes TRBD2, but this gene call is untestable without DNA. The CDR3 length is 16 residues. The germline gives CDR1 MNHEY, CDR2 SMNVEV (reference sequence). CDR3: CASSSPPGLAGKTQYF.

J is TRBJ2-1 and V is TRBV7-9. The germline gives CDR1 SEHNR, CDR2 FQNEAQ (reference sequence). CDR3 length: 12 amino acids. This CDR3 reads CASSERNNEQFF.

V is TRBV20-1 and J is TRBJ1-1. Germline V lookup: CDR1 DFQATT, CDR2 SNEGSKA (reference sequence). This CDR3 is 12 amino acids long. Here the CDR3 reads CSARSMGTEAFF.

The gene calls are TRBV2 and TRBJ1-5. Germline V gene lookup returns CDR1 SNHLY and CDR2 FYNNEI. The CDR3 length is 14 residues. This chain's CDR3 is CASSEMGSYQPQHF.

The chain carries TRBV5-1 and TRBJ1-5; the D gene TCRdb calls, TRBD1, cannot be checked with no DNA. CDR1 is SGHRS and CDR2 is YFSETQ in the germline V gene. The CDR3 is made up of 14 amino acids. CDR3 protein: CASSNRTGDQPQYF.

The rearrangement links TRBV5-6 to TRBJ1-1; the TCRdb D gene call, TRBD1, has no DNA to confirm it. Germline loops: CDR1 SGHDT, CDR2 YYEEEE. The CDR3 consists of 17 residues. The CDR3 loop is CASSLGGQGLRSTEAFF.

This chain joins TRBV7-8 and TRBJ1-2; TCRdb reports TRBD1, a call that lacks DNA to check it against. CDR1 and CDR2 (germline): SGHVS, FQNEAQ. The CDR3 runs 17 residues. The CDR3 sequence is CASSHQGAMGRNYGYTF.

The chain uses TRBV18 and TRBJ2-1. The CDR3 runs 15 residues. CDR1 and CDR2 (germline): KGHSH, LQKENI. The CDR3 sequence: CASSPRLLEQNEQFF.

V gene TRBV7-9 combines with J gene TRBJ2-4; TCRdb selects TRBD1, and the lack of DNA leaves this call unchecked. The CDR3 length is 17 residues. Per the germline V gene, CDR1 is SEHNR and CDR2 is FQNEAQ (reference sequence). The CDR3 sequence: CASSLVGHNIAKNIQYF.

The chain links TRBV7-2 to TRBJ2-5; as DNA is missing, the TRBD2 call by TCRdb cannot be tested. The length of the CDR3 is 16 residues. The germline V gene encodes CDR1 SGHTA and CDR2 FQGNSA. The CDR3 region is CASSFGTSGSPETQYF.

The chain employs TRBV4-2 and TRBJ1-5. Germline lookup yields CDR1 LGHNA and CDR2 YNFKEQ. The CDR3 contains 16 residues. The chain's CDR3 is CASSLSTAYSNQPQHF.

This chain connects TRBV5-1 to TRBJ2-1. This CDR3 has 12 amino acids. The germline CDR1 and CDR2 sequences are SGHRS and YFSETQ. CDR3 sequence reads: CASTLTSDEQFF.

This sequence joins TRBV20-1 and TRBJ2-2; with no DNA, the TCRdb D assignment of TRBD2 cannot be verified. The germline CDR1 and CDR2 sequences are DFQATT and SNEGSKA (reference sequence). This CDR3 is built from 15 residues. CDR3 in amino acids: CSARVIAGRIGELFF.

CDR3 protein: CASSDYRRELFF. The chain combines TRBV25-1 with TRBJ2-2. In germline, CDR1 is MGHDK, CDR2 SYGVNS. The CDR3 sequence is 12 residues long.

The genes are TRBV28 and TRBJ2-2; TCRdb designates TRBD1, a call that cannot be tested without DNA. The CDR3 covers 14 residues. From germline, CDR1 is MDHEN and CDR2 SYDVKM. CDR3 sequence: CASLDRANTGELFF.

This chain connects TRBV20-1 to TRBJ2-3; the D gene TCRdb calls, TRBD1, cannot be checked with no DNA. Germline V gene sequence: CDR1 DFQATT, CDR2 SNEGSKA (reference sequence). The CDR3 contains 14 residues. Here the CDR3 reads CTARRGASTDTQYF.

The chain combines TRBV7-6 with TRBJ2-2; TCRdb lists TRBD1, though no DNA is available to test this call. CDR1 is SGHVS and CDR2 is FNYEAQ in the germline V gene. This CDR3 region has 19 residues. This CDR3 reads CASSLVISSRGGDTGELFF.

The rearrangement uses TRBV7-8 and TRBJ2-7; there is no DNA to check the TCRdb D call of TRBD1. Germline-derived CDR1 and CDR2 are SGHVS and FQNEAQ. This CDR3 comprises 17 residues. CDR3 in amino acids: CASSLGGQRYSSYEQYF.

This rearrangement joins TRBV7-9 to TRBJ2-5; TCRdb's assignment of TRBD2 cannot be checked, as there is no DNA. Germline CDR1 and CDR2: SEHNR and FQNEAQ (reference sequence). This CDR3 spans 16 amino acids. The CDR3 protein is CASTLPGLAGGETQYF.

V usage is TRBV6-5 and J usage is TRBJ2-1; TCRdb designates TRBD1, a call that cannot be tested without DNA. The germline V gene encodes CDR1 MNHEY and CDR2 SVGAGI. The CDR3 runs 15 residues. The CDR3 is CASSYSPLSYNEQFF.

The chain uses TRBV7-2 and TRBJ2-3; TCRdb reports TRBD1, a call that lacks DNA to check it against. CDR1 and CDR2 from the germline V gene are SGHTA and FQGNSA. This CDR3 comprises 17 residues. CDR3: CASSLGFDRVHTDTQYF.

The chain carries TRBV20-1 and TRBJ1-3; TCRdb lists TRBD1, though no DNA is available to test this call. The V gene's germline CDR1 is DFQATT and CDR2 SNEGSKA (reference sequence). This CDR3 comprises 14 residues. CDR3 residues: CSAYDRVVGNTIYF.

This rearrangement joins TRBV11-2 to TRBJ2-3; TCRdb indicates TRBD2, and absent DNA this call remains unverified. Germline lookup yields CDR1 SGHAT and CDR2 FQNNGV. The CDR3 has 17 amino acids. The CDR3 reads CASSLARGRVWGDTQYF.